This T cell receptor beta chain is from a study of CD4 T cells in relation to SARS-CoV-2 and coronaviruses. This CDR3 is 12 amino acids long. Germline V gene sequence: CDR1 SGHTS, CDR2 YDEGEE. Trimming shortened V by 7 bases and J by 4 bases, and 10 bases separated the two germline ends. Deep TCR-beta sequencing used DNA from uncultured naive and memory CD4+ T cells. The table came from immunoSEQ multiplex PCR; TCRdb's copy has only in-frame clones and leaves some out. The repertoire holds tens of thousands of clones, with over 75% as singletons. The specimen was memory CD4+ T cells from PBMCs. This chain connects TRBV5-8 to TRBJ2-3; D possibly corresponds to TRBD1 (6 bases). The receptor was isolated from an adult with COVID-19. This CDR3 is CASGDMPDTQYF. CDR3 DNA: TGTGCCAGCGGGGACATGCCAGATACGCAGTATTTT.